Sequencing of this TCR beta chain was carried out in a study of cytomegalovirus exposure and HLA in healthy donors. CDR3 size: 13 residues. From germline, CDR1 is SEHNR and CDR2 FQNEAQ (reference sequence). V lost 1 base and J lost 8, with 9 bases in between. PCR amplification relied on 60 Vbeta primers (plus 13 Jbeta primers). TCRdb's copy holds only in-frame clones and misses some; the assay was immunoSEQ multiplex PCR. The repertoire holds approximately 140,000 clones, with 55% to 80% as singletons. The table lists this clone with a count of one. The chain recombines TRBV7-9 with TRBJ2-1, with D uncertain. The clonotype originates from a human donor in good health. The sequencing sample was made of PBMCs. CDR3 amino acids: CASSLGEFDEQFF. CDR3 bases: TGTGCCAGCAGCTTAGGCGAATTCGATGAGCAGTTCTTC.